Below are 25 T cell receptor beta chains sequenced from a single sample in a study of blood T cells in healthy people across ages. It was with a sample-barcoded 5' primer and a J-beta primer mix that a second PCR of about 6 to 12 cycles was run. TCRdb re-analysed the 5' RACE reads in MiXCR, keeping a single row per CDR3 protein. Altogether 600,000 to 1,000,000 distinct CDR3 sequences are present, around 25% being singletons, with the ten largest covering approximately 4%. The sample was also reused in another study, on T cells of mothers and their children.

Sequenced input: blood. The receptors shown here come from a boy aged 10-17 years in good health.

The chain recombines TRBV19 with TRBJ2-7; a weak D match, TRBD1 (6 bases). This CDR3 spans 14 amino acids. The V end lost 7 bases, the J end lost 2 bases, and 15 bases lay between the germline ends. Per the germline V gene, CDR1 is LNHDA and CDR2 is SQIVND (reference sequence). Written as DNA, the CDR3 is TGTGCCAGTATCGATTCAGGGGTGCCCTACGAGCAGTACTTC. This encodes CASIDSGVPYEQYF.

The chain links TRBV5-1 to TRBJ1-6; TRBD1 might be the D (5 bases). With 4 bases removed from V and 7 bases from J, the gap between germline ends came to 12 bases. CDR3 length: 14 amino acids. Looked up from germline, CDR1 is SGHRS and CDR2 is YFSETQ. CDR3 coding DNA: TGCGCCAGCAGCCCGTTGACAGCAAATTCACCCCTCCACTTT. Translating it yields CASSPLTANSPLHF.

Only a few counts were recorded for this clonotype. The chain links TRBV29-1 to TRBJ1-2, with a tentative D call TRBD1 (5 bases). The CDR3 is 15 amino acids. Germline CDR1 reads SQVTM; CDR2 reads ANQGSEA. The ends were cut back, 3 bases at V and 7 bases at J, with 21 bases in the middle. In DNA, the CDR3 is TGCAGCGTTGATGTAGGGGAAGATTCGAGTTCTGGCTACACCTTC. Amino acid sequence: CSVDVGEDSSSGYTF. Combining the CDR3 with reference TRBV29-1 and TRBJ1-2 gives the whole variable domain SAVISQKPSRDICQRGTSLTIQCQVDSQVTMMFWYRQQPGQSLTLIATANQGSEATYESGFVIDKFPISRPNLTFSTLTVSNMSPEDSSIYLCSVDVGEDSSSGYTFGSGTRLTVV.

This clonotype was picked up a small number of times. The chain carries TRBV14 and TRBJ2-5, with 10 bases lining up with TRBD1. The germline gives CDR1 SGHDN, CDR2 FVKESK. V gave up 4 bases and J gave up 2 bases; unmatched junction bases: 4. There are 15 residues in the CDR3. The CDR3 DNA follows: TGTGCCAGCAGCCGTATGGGACAGGGGCAAGAGACCCAGTACTTC. Amino acids: CASSRMGQGQETQYF.

This clonotype was recorded once. The chain carries TRBV5-1 and TRBJ2-5; 7 bases match TRBD2. The closer fit of TRBJ2-1 to the DNA end suggests the J call may be wrong. CDR1 and CDR2 (germline): SGHRS, YFSETQ. This CDR3 region has 16 residues. CDR3 amino acids: CASSHSGGFSYNEQFF. The DNA for the CDR3 is TGCGCCAGCAGCCATTCGGGGGGATTTTCATACAATGAGCAGTTCTTC.

The CDR3 DNA sequence: TGCGCCAGCAGCTTGGCCGACAGGGATCATTCACCCCTCCACTTT. This sequence encodes CASSLADRDHSPLHF. V is TRBV5-1 and J is TRBJ1-6, with 7 bases identical to TRBD1. CDR1 and CDR2 (germline): SGHRS, YFSETQ. The junction had 5 bases not matched to a gene; V was cut back by 0 bases and J by 8 bases. This CDR3 contains 15 residues.

This clonotype came up a few times. The V gene is TRBV24-1, the J gene TRBJ2-1; 8 nucleotides align to TRBD2. Germline lookup yields CDR1 KGHDR and CDR2 SFDVKD. The ends lost 11 bases at V and 3 bases at J; junction bases unmatched: 5. The CDR3 is 13 amino acids. Here the CDR3 reads CAIIAGIYNEQFF. In DNA form, the CDR3 reads TGTGCCATCATAGCGGGGATCTACAATGAGCAGTTCTTC.

This clonotype was picked up a small number of times. V gene TRBV7-2 combines with J gene TRBJ1-4; unclear D gene. This CDR3 spans 13 amino acids. CDR1 SGHTA and CDR2 FQGNSA come from the germline V gene. Between the trimmed V and J ends, which lost 2 bases and 7 bases, there was a span of 8 bases. The CDR3 region is CASSLNTLEKLFF. In DNA, the CDR3 is TGTGCCAGCAGCTTAAATACTCTTGAAAAACTGTTTTTT.

The chain recombines TRBV7-9 with TRBJ2-1, with D unclear. The CDR3 loop spans 13 amino acids. CDR1 SEHNR and CDR2 FQNEAQ come from the germline V gene (reference sequence). Trimming took 4 bases from V and 6 from J, leaving 10 bases between them. CDR3 protein: CASSSLVVNEQFF. The CDR3 nucleotides read TGTGCCAGCAGCTCCTTGGTGGTCAATGAGCAGTTCTTC.

Points on this clonotype: At one boundary the junction diverges from the germline segment, which might be a read error. In DNA, the CDR3 is TGTGCCAGCAGCTCCGCGACTAGCCCCCGTTATGATGAGCAGCTCTTC. This translates into CASSSATSPRYDEQLF. V usage is TRBV7-3 and J usage is TRBJ2-1, with 7 bases aligning to TRBD2. Per germline, CDR1 SGHTA and CDR2 FQGTGA. CDR3 length: 16 amino acids. The full variable domain, rest sourced from reference TRBV7-3 and TRBJ2-1, is GAGVSQTPSNKVTEKGKYVELRCDPISGHTALYWYRQSLGQGPEFLIYFQGTGAADDSGLPNDRFFAVRPEGSVSTLKIQRTERGDSAVYLCASSSATSPRYDEQLFGPGTRLTVL.

As concerns this clonotype: The conserved phenylalanine or tryptophan is not found at the CDR3 terminus, so this likely reflects a read error. CDR3: CASSFTGYGYTI. Written as DNA, the CDR3 is TGTGCCAGCAGTTTCACAGGGTATGGCTACACCATC. V and J are TRBV27 and TRBJ1-2; D is possibly TRBD1 (6 bases). Looked up from germline, CDR1 is MNHEY and CDR2 is SMNVEV (reference sequence). The V gene lost 3 bases and the J gene lost 5 bases, with 7 bases spanning the gap. The CDR3 consists of 12 residues.

This clonotype has just a few counts. V usage is TRBV28 and J usage is TRBJ2-5, with 7 bases that match TRBD2. After removal of 5 bases from V and 7 bases from J, the junction contained 10 bases not matched to a gene. Germline lookup yields CDR1 MDHEN and CDR2 SYDVKM. CDR3 length: 14 amino acids. The CDR3 DNA reads as TGTGCCAGCAGTATTTGGGCGGGAGATGCGACCCAGTACTTC. It codes for CASSIWAGDATQYF. Using reference TRBV28 and TRBJ2-5 for the parts outside the CDR3, the full variable domain is DVKVTQSSRYLVKRTGEKVFLECVQDMDHENMFWYRQDPGLGLRLIYFSYDVKMKEKGDIPEGYSVSREKKERFSLILESASTNQTSMYLCASSIWAGDATQYFGPGTRLLVL.

In this sample, this clonotype turned up a few times. The genes are TRBV6-2 or TRBV6-3 and TRBJ2-5, with no clear D. Near its end, the DNA agrees better with TRBJ2-7, so the J call may be wrong. This CDR3 has 14 amino acids. The germline gives CDR1 MNHEY, CDR2 SVGEGT. Here the CDR3 reads CASSYRMTPHEQYF. The CDR3 coding sequence is TGTGCCAGCAGTTACCGGATGACCCCCCACGAGCAGTACTTC.

The J gene is TRBJ1-2, the V gene TRBV11-2; 8 bases fit TRBD1. The CDR3 length is 18 residues. CDR1 and CDR2 from the germline V gene are SGHAT and FQNNGV. V trimming: 4 bases; J trimming: 0 bases; junction bases outside the gene matches: 13. This chain's CDR3 is CASSSLQGRQGSNYGYTF. Here the CDR3 DNA reads TGTGCCAGCAGCTCCTTACAGGGACGACAGGGGTCTAACTATGGCTACACCTTC.

This clonotype was detected only a few times. The chain combines TRBV7-9 with TRBJ2-4, with D hard to call. The V end was cut by 3 bases, the J end by 5 bases, with 11 bases between. CDR3 length equals 14 residues. Germline values: CDR1 SEHNR, CDR2 FQNEAQ (reference sequence). The CDR3, as DNA: TGTGCCAGCAGCTTCCGGACCCAAGAAAACATTCAGTACTTC. Translation gives CASSFRTQENIQYF.

V is TRBV21-1 and J is TRBJ2-5; TRBD1, the D gene given by the table, was not confirmed from the DNA. TRBV21-1 is an annotated pseudogene. This CDR3 contains 18 residues. In DNA, the CDR3 is TGTGCCAGCAGCAAAGAGGGGAGACGGACGGCGAACCAAGAGACCCAGTACTTC. Translated, it gives CASSKEGRRTANQETQYF.

In this sample, this clonotype turned up a few times. CDR3 bases: TGCAGTGCTAGGAACGGCCCCCAAGAGACCCAGTACTTC. Residues: CSARNGPQETQYF. This sequence joins TRBV20-1 and TRBJ2-5, with D unresolved. Trimming left V 3 bases short and J 1 base short, with 9 bases between. Germline CDR1 and CDR2: DFQATT and SNEGSKA (reference sequence). The CDR3 consists of 13 residues.

V gene TRBV29-1 combines with J gene TRBJ2-3, with D possibly TRBD2 on 6 matching bases. Germline V gene sequence: CDR1 SQVTM, CDR2 ANQGSEA. This CDR3 is 13 amino acids long. The ends were cut back, 7 bases at V and 2 bases at J, with 13 bases in the middle. CDR3 bases: TGCAGCGCCGGAGGGGCACACACAGATACGCAGTATTTT. It codes for CSAGGAHTDTQYF.

The V gene is TRBV4-3, the J gene TRBJ2-5; D might be TRBD1 or TRBD2, each matching 5 bases. V lost 0 bases and J lost 5, with 16 bases in between. The CDR3 runs to 16 residues. Germline lookup yields CDR1 LGHNA and CDR2 YSLEER. The CDR3 sequence: CASSQDRGGLGETQYF. The CDR3 DNA sequence: TGCGCCAGCAGCCAAGATCGGGGCGGGCTGGGGGAGACCCAGTACTTC.

In nucleotides, the CDR3 is TGTGCCAGCAGCGACTTCCCCCCCCCGGGCCGCAGCTTACGGAGGGAAAAACTGTTTTTT. Translation: CASSDFPPPGRSLRREKLFF. V is TRBV2 and J is TRBJ1-4; D gene unclear. CDR3 size: 20 residues. V was clipped by 6 bases and J by 8 bases, with 34 bases between them. CDR1 and CDR2 (germline): SNHLY, FYNNEI.

The V and J genes are TRBV9 and TRBJ2-2; the match to TRBD2 covers 7 bases. The CDR3 loop spans 14 amino acids. The J segment lost 1 base and the V segment lost 7 bases, leaving 4 bases of the junction unmatched. CDR1 SGDLS and CDR2 YYNGEE come from the germline V gene. The CDR3 DNA sequence: TGTGCCAGCGGAAGGGAGGGGAACACCGGGGAGCTGTTTTTT. Protein product: CASGREGNTGELFF.

This clonotype was detected once. The CDR3 DNA reads as TGCGCCAGCAGCCAATCAGTTAACCAGGCCAGAAACTATGGCTACACCTTC. Translation: CASSQSVNQARNYGYTF. The genes are TRBV4-3 and TRBJ1-2; D is unclear. Germline loops: CDR1 LGHNA, CDR2 YSLEER. The V end was cut by 2 bases, the J end by 2 bases, with 18 bases between. CDR3 length equals 17 residues.

In this sample, this clonotype turned up a few times. J is TRBJ2-7 and V is TRBV6-5; 9 bases line up with TRBD2. The length of the CDR3 is 17 residues. With 5 bases clipped from V and 0 bases from J, the junction kept 11 bases outside the gene matches. Germline V gene lookup returns CDR1 MNHEY and CDR2 SVGAGI. CDR3 sequence reads: CASSHTELGLASYEQYF. The CDR3 DNA reads TGTGCCAGCAGTCACACCGAATTGGGACTAGCCTCCTACGAGCAGTACTTC.

This clonotype was seen a handful of times. The genes are TRBV20-1 and TRBJ1-5, with 7 bases matching TRBD1. Germline CDR1 reads DFQATT; CDR2 reads SNEGSKA (reference sequence). The trim removed 5 bases at V and 6 bases at J, leaving 13 bases unmatched. The CDR3 runs to 15 residues. CDR3 sequence reads: CSALARQGSRQPQHF. CDR3 nucleotides: TGCAGTGCTCTTGCCCGACAGGGAAGTCGTCAGCCCCAGCATTTT.

The gene calls are TRBV5-1 and TRBJ2-5; 15 nucleotides line up with TRBD2. The end of the DNA is better explained by TRBJ2-1, so the J call may be wrong. The CDR3 has 14 amino acids. CDR1 is SGHRS and CDR2 is YFSETQ in the germline V gene. The CDR3 sequence: CASRGLAGGYEQFF. CDR3 coding DNA: TGCGCCAGCAGGGGACTAGCGGGAGGTTATGAGCAGTTCTTC.